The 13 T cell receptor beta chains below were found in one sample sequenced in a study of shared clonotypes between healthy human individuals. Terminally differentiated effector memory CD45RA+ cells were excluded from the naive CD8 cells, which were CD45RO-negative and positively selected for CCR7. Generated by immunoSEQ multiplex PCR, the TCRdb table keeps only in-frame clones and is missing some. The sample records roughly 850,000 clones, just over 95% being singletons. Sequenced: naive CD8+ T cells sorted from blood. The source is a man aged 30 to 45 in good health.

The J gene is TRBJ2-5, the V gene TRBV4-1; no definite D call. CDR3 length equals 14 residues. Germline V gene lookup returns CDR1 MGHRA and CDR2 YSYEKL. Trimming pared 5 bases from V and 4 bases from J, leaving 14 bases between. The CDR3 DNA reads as TGCGCCAGCAGCTCACCGGGCCGTTCAGAGACCCAGTACTTC. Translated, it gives CASSSPGRSETQYF.

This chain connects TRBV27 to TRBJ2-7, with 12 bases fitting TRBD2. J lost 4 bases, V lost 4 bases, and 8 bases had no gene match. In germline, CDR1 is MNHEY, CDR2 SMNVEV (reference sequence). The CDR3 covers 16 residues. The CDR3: CASSSGLAGIPYEQYF. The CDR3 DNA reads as TGTGCCAGCAGTTCTGGACTAGCGGGAATCCCTTACGAGCAGTACTTC.

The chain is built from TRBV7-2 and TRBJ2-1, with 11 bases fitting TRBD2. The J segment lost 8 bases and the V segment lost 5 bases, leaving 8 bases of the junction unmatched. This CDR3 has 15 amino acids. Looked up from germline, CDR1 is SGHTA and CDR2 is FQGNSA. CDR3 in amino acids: CASSPGTSGIYEQFF. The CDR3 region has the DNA TGTGCCAGCAGCCCGGGGACTAGCGGTATCTATGAGCAGTTCTTC.

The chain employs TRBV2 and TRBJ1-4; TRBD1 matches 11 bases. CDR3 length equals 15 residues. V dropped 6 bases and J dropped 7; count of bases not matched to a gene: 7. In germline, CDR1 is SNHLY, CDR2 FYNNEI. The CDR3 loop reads CASRTGQGAGEKLFF. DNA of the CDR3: TGTGCCAGCAGAACCGGACAGGGGGCGGGTGAAAAACTGTTTTTT.

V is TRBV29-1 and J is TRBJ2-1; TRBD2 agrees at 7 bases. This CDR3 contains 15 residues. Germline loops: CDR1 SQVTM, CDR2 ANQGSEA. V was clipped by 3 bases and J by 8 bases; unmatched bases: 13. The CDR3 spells CSVDKTTSELDEQFF. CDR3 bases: TGCAGCGTTGATAAAACCACTAGCGAGCTTGATGAGCAGTTCTTC.

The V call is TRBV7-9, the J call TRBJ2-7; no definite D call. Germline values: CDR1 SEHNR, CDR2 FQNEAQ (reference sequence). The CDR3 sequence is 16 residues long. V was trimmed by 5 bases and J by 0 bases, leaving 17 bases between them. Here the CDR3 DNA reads TGTGCCAGCAGCCCCTTCCCAGGCAGGAGCTCCTACGAGCAGTACTTC. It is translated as CASSPFPGRSSYEQYF.

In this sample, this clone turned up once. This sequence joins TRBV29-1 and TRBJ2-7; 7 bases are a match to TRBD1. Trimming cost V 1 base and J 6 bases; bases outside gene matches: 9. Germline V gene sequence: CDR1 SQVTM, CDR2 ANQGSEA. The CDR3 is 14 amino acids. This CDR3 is CSVEGRQGVGEQYF. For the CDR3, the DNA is TGCAGCGTTGAAGGCCGGCAGGGGGTAGGCGAGCAGTACTTC.

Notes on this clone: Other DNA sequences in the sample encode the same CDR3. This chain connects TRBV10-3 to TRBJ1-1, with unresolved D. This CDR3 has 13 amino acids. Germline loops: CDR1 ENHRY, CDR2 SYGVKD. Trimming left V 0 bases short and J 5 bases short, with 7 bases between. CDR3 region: CAISESKGTEAFF. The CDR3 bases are TGTGCCATCAGTGAGTCGAAAGGGACTGAAGCTTTCTTT.

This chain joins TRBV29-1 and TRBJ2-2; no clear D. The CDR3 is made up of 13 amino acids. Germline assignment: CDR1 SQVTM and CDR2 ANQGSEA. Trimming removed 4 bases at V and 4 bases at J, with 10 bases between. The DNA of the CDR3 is TGCAGCGTTGCGGGCCGCAGCACCGGGGAGCTGTTTTTT. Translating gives CSVAGRSTGELFF.

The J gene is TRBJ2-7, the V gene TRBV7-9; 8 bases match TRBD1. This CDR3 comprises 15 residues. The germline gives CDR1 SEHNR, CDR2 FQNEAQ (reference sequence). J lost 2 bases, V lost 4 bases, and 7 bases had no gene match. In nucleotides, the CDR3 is TGTGCCAGCAGCTCTGGGACAGGAGGTACCTACGAGCAGTACTTC. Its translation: CASSSGTGGTYEQYF.

The CDR3 region is CSVLSGTGGQRFLNEQFF. For the CDR3, the DNA is TGCAGCGTTTTATCCGGGACAGGGGGGCAGAGATTTCTCAATGAGCAGTTCTTC. The chain links TRBV29-1 to TRBJ2-1, with 11 bases matching TRBD1. Germline-derived CDR1 and CDR2 are SQVTM and ANQGSEA. The V and J ends lost 5 bases and 6 bases, in that order; junction bases with no gene match: 18. This CDR3 spans 18 amino acids.

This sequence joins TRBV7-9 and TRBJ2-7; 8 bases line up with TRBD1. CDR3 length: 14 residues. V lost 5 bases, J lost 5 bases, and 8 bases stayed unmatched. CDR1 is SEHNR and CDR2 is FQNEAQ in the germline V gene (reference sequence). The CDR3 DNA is TGTGCCAGCAGCGGCTGGACAGGGAAGGACGAGCAGTACTTC. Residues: CASSGWTGKDEQYF.

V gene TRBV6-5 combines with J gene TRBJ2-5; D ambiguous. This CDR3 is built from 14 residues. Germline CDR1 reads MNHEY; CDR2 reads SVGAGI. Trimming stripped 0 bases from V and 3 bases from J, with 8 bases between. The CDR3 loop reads CASSYSYTEETQYF. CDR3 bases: TGTGCCAGCAGTTACTCATACACCGAAGAGACCCAGTACTTC.